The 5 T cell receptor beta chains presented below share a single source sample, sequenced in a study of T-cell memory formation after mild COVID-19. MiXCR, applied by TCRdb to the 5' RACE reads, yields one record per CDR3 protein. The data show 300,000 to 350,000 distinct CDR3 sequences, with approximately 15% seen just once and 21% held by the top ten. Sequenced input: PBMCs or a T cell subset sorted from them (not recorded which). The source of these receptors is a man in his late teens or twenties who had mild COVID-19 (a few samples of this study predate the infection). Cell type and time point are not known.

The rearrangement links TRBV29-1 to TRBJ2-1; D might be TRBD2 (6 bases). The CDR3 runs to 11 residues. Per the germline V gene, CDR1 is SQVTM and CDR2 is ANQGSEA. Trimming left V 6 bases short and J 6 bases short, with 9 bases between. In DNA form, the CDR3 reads TGCAGCGTCGATAGCGGCAATGAGCAGTTCTTC. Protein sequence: CSVDSGNEQFF.

The CDR3 region is CASQVVGLWNGYTF. As DNA, the CDR3 is TGTGCCAGCCAGGTGGTGGGGTTATGGAATGGCTACACCTTC. The chain is built from TRBV6-1 and TRBJ1-2, with D unclear. This CDR3 region has 14 residues. The V gene lost 8 bases and the J gene lost 6 bases, with 19 bases spanning the gap. Per the germline V gene, CDR1 is MNHNS and CDR2 is SASEGT.

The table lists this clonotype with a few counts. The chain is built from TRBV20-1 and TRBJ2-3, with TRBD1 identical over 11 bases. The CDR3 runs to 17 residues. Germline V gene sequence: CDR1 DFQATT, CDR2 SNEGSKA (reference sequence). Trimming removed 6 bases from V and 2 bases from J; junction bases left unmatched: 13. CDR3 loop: CSAEMVPGQGDTDTQYF. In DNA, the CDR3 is TGCAGTGCAGAAATGGTGCCGGGACAGGGGGACACAGATACGCAGTATTTT.

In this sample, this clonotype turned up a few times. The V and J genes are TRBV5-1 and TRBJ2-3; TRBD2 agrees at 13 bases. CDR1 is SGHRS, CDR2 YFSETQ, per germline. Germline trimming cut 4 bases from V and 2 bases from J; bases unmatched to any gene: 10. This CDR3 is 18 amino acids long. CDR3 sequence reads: CASSQGLAGETFTDTQYF. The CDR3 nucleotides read TGCGCCAGCAGCCAAGGACTAGCGGGGGAGACATTCACAGATACGCAGTATTTT. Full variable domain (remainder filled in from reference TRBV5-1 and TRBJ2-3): KAGVTQTPRYLIKTRGQQVTLSCSPISGHRSVSWYQQTPGQGLQFLFEYFSETQRNKGNFPGRFSGRQFSNSRSEMNVSTLELGDSALYLCASSQGLAGETFTDTQYFGPGTRLTVL.

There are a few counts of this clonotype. CDR3: CASSQDPVGVNTEAFF. In DNA, the CDR3 is TGTGCCAGCAGCCAAGATCCCGTCGGGGTGAACACTGAAGCTTTCTTT. The chain carries TRBV3-1 and TRBJ1-1; no clear D gene. The CDR3 sequence is 16 residues long. V lost 0 bases to trimming and J lost 0 bases, with 11 bases between them. Germline-derived CDR1 and CDR2 are LGHDT and YNNKEL (reference sequence).